The clone carrying this TCR beta chain was seen many times. The record originates from a study of early T cells in non-severe SARS-CoV-2 infection. Individual cDNA molecules were tagged with unique molecular identifiers. Each CDR3 protein is one row after TCRdb ran MiXCR on the 5' RACE reads. The repertoire holds about 77,000 distinct CDR3 sequences, with 9% to 10% as singletons. Trimming at V came to 5 bases and at J to 5 bases, leaving 11 bases not matched to a gene. CDR1 is MNHEY and CDR2 is SMNVEV in the germline V gene (reference sequence). CDR3 length equals 16 residues. J is TRBJ2-2 and V is TRBV27; 7 bases agree with TRBD1. Specimen: whole blood. This TCR derives from an adult who was a healthcare worker with PCR-confirmed SARS-CoV-2 infection or an uninfected control (not recorded which). As DNA, the CDR3 is TGTGCCAGCAGTGCCAGAGACAGGGCGGGTACCGGGGAGCTGTTTTTT. This translates into CASSARDRAGTGELFF.